This is a list of T cell receptor beta chains from one sample in a study of cytomegalovirus exposure and HLA in healthy donors. Only in-frame clones appear in the TCRdb table, and some are missing; sequencing was by immunoSEQ multiplex PCR. Altogether 200,000 or so clones are present, over 75% being singletons, with the ten largest covering about 0.2%. Material: PBMCs. These receptors were collected from a girl aged 2-10 years in good health and CMV-seronegative. Each CDR3 is given with its conserved first and last residue. The order of the fields is clone size, D gene, J gene, V gene, CDR3 protein, CDR3 DNA. A D gene is named only where the DNA matches it firmly. Rows give clone size only sometimes, using once, few, many, or a class for an expanded clone.

clone_size: -
d_call: TRBD1
j_call: TRBJ2-5
v_call: TRBV6-6
cdr3_aa: CASGQGQETQYF
cdr3_nt: TGTGCCAGCGGACAGGGTCAAGAGACCCAGTACTTC

clone_size: -
d_call: -
j_call: TRBJ2-3
v_call: TRBV29-1
cdr3_aa: CSVEAEGRTDTQYF
cdr3_nt: TGCAGCGTTGAAGCGGAGGGGCGGACAGATACGCAGTATTTT

clone_size: -
d_call: TRBD1
j_call: TRBJ2-2
v_call: TRBV19
cdr3_aa: CASSILPAGGNTGELFF
cdr3_nt: TGTGCCAGTAGTATACTTCCTGCAGGGGGGAACACCGGGGAGCTGTTTTTT

clone_size: -
d_call: TRBD1
j_call: TRBJ1-6
v_call: TRBV5-1
cdr3_aa: CASSLTGDRNSPLHF
cdr3_nt: TGCGCCAGCAGCCTGACAGGGGATAGGAATTCACCCCTCCACTTT

clone_size: -
d_call: -
j_call: TRBJ1-1
v_call: TRBV7-9
cdr3_aa: CASSLPAGALNTEAFF
cdr3_nt: TGTGCCAGCAGCTTACCGGCAGGGGCCCTGAACACTGAAGCTTTCTTT

clone_size: -
d_call: TRBD1
j_call: TRBJ1-2
v_call: TRBV12-5
cdr3_aa: CASASPGQGAGYTF
cdr3_nt: TGTGCTAGTGCCAGCCCCGGACAGGGGGCTGGCTACACCTTC

clone_size: -
d_call: -
j_call: TRBJ1-2
v_call: TRBV10-2
cdr3_aa: CASSESEDIYGYTF
cdr3_nt: TGCGCCAGCAGTGAGTCGGAGGATATCTATGGCTACACCTTC

clone_size: -
d_call: -
j_call: TRBJ1-3
v_call: TRBV2
cdr3_aa: CASRSSGNTIYF
cdr3_nt: TGTGCCAGCCGCAGCTCTGGAAACACCATATATTTT

clone_size: -
d_call: -
j_call: TRBJ1-5
v_call: TRBV15
cdr3_aa: CATSRERVGYSNQPQHF
cdr3_nt: TGTGCCACCAGCAGAGAGAGGGTCGGCTATAGCAATCAGCCCCAGCATTTT

clone_size: -
d_call: TRBD2
j_call: TRBJ2-1
v_call: TRBV2
cdr3_aa: CASSEPTSGRYNEQFF
cdr3_nt: TGTGCCAGCAGTGAACCGACTAGCGGGAGATATAATGAGCAGTTCTTC

clone_size: -
d_call: -
j_call: TRBJ2-5
v_call: TRBV5-1
cdr3_aa: CASSLATNSRMQETQYF
cdr3_nt: TGCGCCAGCAGCTTGGCCACGAACAGCCGGATGCAAGAGACCCAGTACTTC

clone_size: -
d_call: -
j_call: TRBJ2-3
v_call: TRBV27
cdr3_aa: CASSLSAGYTQYF
cdr3_nt: TGTGCCAGCAGTTTATCGGCGGGCTATACGCAGTATTTT

clone_size: -
d_call: -
j_call: TRBJ2-1
v_call: TRBV7-9
cdr3_aa: CASNSPNYNEQFF
cdr3_nt: TGTGCCAGCAACTCACCCAACTACAATGAGCAGTTCTTC

clone_size: few
d_call: TRBD1
j_call: TRBJ1-1
v_call: TRBV5-4
cdr3_aa: CASTDRVNTEAFF
cdr3_nt: TGTGCCAGCACCGACAGGGTTAACACTGAAGCTTTCTTT

clone_size: -
d_call: -
j_call: TRBJ2-1
v_call: TRBV5-6
cdr3_aa: CASTRRQDYNEQFF
cdr3_nt: TGTGCCAGCACTCGCCGACAGGACTACAATGAGCAGTTCTTC

clone_size: -
d_call: -
j_call: TRBJ1-4
v_call: TRBV19
cdr3_aa: CASIGVNEKLFF
cdr3_nt: TGTGCCAGTATCGGTGTTAATGAAAAACTGTTTTTT

clone_size: -
d_call: -
j_call: TRBJ1-2
v_call: TRBV5-4
cdr3_aa: CASSLAAGREAGYGYTF
cdr3_nt: TGTGCCAGCAGCTTGGCCGCAGGGAGGGAGGCTGGCTATGGCTACACCTTC

clone_size: -
d_call: -
j_call: TRBJ1-2
v_call: TRBV19
cdr3_aa: CASSPTPRQDYGYTF
cdr3_nt: TGTGCCAGTAGTCCAACCCCTCGACAGGACTATGGCTACACCTTC

clone_size: once
d_call: TRBD2
j_call: TRBJ2-5
v_call: TRBV5-1
cdr3_aa: CASSLEVAGGLQETQYF
cdr3_nt: TGCGCCAGCAGCTTGGAAGTTGCGGGGGGGTTACAAGAGACCCAGTACTTC

clone_size: -
d_call: -
j_call: TRBJ2-7
v_call: TRBV6-5
cdr3_aa: CASSRPPRGRSKQYF
cdr3_nt: TGTGCCAGCAGTCGACCGCCCCGAGGTAGAAGTAAGCAGTACTTC

clone_size: -
d_call: TRBD1
j_call: TRBJ2-5
v_call: TRBV9
cdr3_aa: CASSPRQGETQYF
cdr3_nt: TGTGCCAGCAGCCCGCGACAGGGGGAGACCCAGTACTTC

clone_size: once
d_call: -
j_call: TRBJ2-1
v_call: TRBV5-1
cdr3_aa: CASSWRTAYNEQFF
cdr3_nt: TGCGCCAGCAGCTGGAGGACAGCCTACAATGAGCAGTTCTTC

clone_size: -
d_call: TRBD2
j_call: TRBJ2-7
v_call: TRBV9
cdr3_aa: CASSRTSGPYEQYF
cdr3_nt: TGTGCCAGCAGCCGGACTAGCGGTCCCTACGAGCAGTACTTC

clone_size: -
d_call: -
j_call: TRBJ2-1
v_call: TRBV7-9
cdr3_aa: CASRAGGNEQFF
cdr3_nt: TGTGCCAGCAGAGCAGGGGGGAATGAGCAGTTCTTC

clone_size: -
d_call: -
j_call: TRBJ1-5
v_call: TRBV6-5
cdr3_aa: CASSAGSHLQPQHF
cdr3_nt: TGTGCCAGCAGTGCCGGTTCCCATTTGCAGCCCCAGCATTTT

clone_size: -
d_call: -
j_call: TRBJ2-7
v_call: TRBV4-2
cdr3_aa: CASSQVFAYEQYF
cdr3_nt: TGTGCCAGCAGCCAAGTGTTCGCCTACGAGCAGTACTTC

clone_size: -
d_call: TRBD1
j_call: TRBJ2-5
v_call: TRBV10-3
cdr3_aa: CAIGGQGLVTQYF
cdr3_nt: TGTGCCATCGGCGGACAGGGGCTGGTGACCCAGTACTTC

clone_size: -
d_call: -
j_call: TRBJ1-5
v_call: TRBV18
cdr3_aa: CASSPGGGAEPQHF
cdr3_nt: TGTGCCAGCTCACCCGGTGGGGGCGCCGAGCCCCAGCATTTT

clone_size: -
d_call: -
j_call: TRBJ2-1
v_call: TRBV19
cdr3_aa: CASSMTRYNEQFF
cdr3_nt: TGTGCCAGTAGTATGACACGGTACAATGAGCAGTTCTTC

clone_size: -
d_call: -
j_call: TRBJ2-3
v_call: TRBV29-1
cdr3_aa: CSVDPGDTDTQYF
cdr3_nt: TGCAGCGTTGACCCCGGGGATACAGATACGCAGTATTTT